The subject of this entry is one T cell receptor (beta chain). The CDR3 is 14 residues long. Germline V lookup: CDR1 MDHEN, CDR2 SYDVKM. V trimming: 6 bases; J trimming: 3 bases; junction bases outside the gene matches: 4. Assay: immunoSEQ multiplex PCR; the TCRdb copy retains only in-frame clones and omits some. The sample lists just over 90,000 clones, 80% to 90% occurring once. The sample is drawn from a study of blood T cell repertoires in COVID-19. Study-level background: Samples of COVID-19 (acute and convalescent) were obtained from the United States, Italy and Spain. Nucleic acid was either cDNA or gDNA, and it came from T cells, B-cell-depleted T cells, or PBMCs.

The rearrangement links TRBV28 to TRBJ1-4; the match to TRBD1 covers 7 bases. Source material: peripheral blood. The receptor's source is a woman of 80 years or more with acute or convalescent COVID-19. This CDR3 is CASSYGTANEKLFF. Here the CDR3 DNA reads TGTGCCAGCAGCTACGGGACAGCTAATGAAAAACTGTTTTTT. Full variable domain (remainder filled in from reference TRBV28 and TRBJ1-4): DVKVTQSSRYLVKRTGEKVFLECVQDMDHENMFWYRQDPGLGLRLIYFSYDVKMKEKGDIPEGYSVSREKKERFSLILESASTNQTSMYLCASSYGTANEKLFFGSGTQLSVL.